The text below deals with one TCR beta chain. Its antigen is not known. The entry originates in a study of CD8 T cells in ankylosing spondylitis. Overall study findings and caveats: Disease-associated clones were CD8+ and fairly uncommon in peripheral blood.

Generation of TCR beta libraries employed quantitative 5'-RACE incorporating molecular barcodes. TCRdb fed the 5' RACE reads into MiXCR, producing one record per CDR3 protein. The table lists some 250,000 distinct CDR3 sequences, more than 20% of them singletons. Material for sequencing was blood, either unsorted or a sorted T cell fraction (not recorded which). The TCR originated in a male donor with ankylosing spondylitis or in good health (not recorded which).

CDR3 amino acids: CASSYSGQGAGELFF. CDR3 nucleotides: TGTGCCAGCAGTTACTCAGGACAGGGCGCCGGGGAGCTGTTTTTT. V gene TRBV6-5 combines with J gene TRBJ2-2, with TRBD1 matching over 8 bases. The V gene's germline CDR1 is MNHEY and CDR2 SVGAGI. This CDR3 has 15 residues. J was trimmed by 6 bases and V by 0 bases; bases with no gene match: 3.